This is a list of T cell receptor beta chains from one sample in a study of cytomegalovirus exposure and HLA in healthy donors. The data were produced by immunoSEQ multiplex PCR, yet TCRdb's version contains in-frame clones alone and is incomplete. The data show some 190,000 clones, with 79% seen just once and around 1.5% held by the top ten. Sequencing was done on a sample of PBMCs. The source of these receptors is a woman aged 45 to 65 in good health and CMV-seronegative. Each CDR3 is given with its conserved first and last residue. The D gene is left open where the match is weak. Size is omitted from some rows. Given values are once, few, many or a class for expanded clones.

cdr3_aa: CASSSGPDQPQHF; cdr3_nt: TGTGCCAGCAGCAGCGGCCCGGATCAGCCCCAGCATTTT; v_call: TRBV4-2; d_call: -; j_call: TRBJ1-5; clone_size: -; cdr3_length: 13
cdr3_aa: CASSLGGSPPAGELFF; cdr3_nt: TGTGCCAGCAGCTTGGGGGGGTCCCCTCCCGCCGGGGAGCTGTTTTTT; v_call: TRBV7-2; d_call: TRBD2; j_call: TRBJ2-2; clone_size: -; cdr3_length: 16
cdr3_aa: CASSPPGTSTNEKLFF; cdr3_nt: TGTGCCAGTAGTCCTCCCGGGACTTCAACTAATGAAAAACTGTTTTTT; v_call: TRBV19; d_call: -; j_call: TRBJ1-4; clone_size: -; cdr3_length: 16
cdr3_aa: CASSPRGGVRTEAFF; cdr3_nt: TGTGCCAGCAGCCCGCGAGGGGGGGTGAGGACTGAAGCTTTCTTT; v_call: TRBV14; d_call: -; j_call: TRBJ1-1; clone_size: few; cdr3_length: 15
cdr3_aa: CASSQVGTSFETQYF; cdr3_nt: TGCGCCAGCAGCCAAGTGGGGACTAGCTTTGAGACCCAGTACTTC; v_call: TRBV4-3; d_call: TRBD2; j_call: TRBJ2-5; clone_size: -; cdr3_length: 15
cdr3_aa: CASSRSGGSYEQYF; cdr3_nt: TGTGCCAGCAGCCGCAGCGGGGGTTCCTACGAGCAGTACTTC; v_call: TRBV7-2; d_call: TRBD2; j_call: TRBJ2-7; clone_size: many; cdr3_length: 14
cdr3_aa: CASSHPFRDSEAFF; cdr3_nt: TGTGCCAGCAGCCACCCTTTCCGGGACTCTGAAGCTTTCTTT; v_call: TRBV2; d_call: -; j_call: TRBJ1-1; clone_size: -; cdr3_length: 14
cdr3_aa: CASSLPGANGGTEAFF; cdr3_nt: TGTGCCAGCAGCTTGCCCGGCGCAAACGGGGGAACTGAAGCTTTCTTT; v_call: TRBV5-5; d_call: -; j_call: TRBJ1-1; clone_size: -; cdr3_length: 16
cdr3_aa: CASSLWTSGNNEQFF; cdr3_nt: TGTGCCAGCAGCTTATGGACTAGCGGAAACAATGAGCAGTTCTTC; v_call: TRBV7-8; d_call: TRBD2; j_call: TRBJ2-1; clone_size: -; cdr3_length: 15
cdr3_aa: CATSRGSLKRQGANEKLFF; cdr3_nt: TGTGCCACCAGCAGAGGAAGCTTGAAGCGGCAGGGGGCTAATGAAAAACTGTTTTTT; v_call: TRBV15; d_call: TRBD1; j_call: TRBJ1-4; clone_size: few; cdr3_length: 19
cdr3_aa: CASSQRLESSYNEQFF; cdr3_nt: TGCGCCAGCAGCCAACGACTCGAGAGCTCCTACAATGAGCAGTTCTTC; v_call: TRBV4-3; d_call: -; j_call: TRBJ2-1; clone_size: -; cdr3_length: 16
cdr3_aa: CASSLVGATANYGYTF; cdr3_nt: TGTGCCAGCAGTTTAGTGGGGGCAACAGCTAACTATGGCTACACCTTC; v_call: TRBV27; d_call: -; j_call: TRBJ1-2; clone_size: once; cdr3_length: 16
cdr3_aa: CASSLAGERTEAFF; cdr3_nt: TGCGCCAGCAGCTTGGCAGGGGAGAGAACTGAAGCTTTCTTT; v_call: TRBV5-1; d_call: -; j_call: TRBJ1-1; clone_size: -; cdr3_length: 14
cdr3_aa: CASTDWGGGADTQYF; cdr3_nt: TGTGCCAGCACCGATTGGGGCGGGGGGGCAGATACGCAGTATTTT; v_call: TRBV5-6; d_call: TRBD2; j_call: TRBJ2-3; clone_size: -; cdr3_length: 15
cdr3_aa: CASSDRDTDYNEQFF; cdr3_nt: TGTGCCAGCAGCGACCGGGACACGGACTACAATGAGCAGTTCTTC; v_call: TRBV9; d_call: -; j_call: TRBJ2-1; clone_size: -; cdr3_length: 15
cdr3_aa: CASSGGPGERAQYF; cdr3_nt: TGTGCCAGCAGCGGGGGCCCCGGGGAGAGGGCCCAGTACTTC; v_call: TRBV11-2; d_call: -; j_call: TRBJ2-5; clone_size: -; cdr3_length: 14
cdr3_aa: CASSPGTSRSYEQYF; cdr3_nt: TGTGCCAGCAGTCCTGGGACTAGCAGGTCCTACGAGCAGTACTTC; v_call: TRBV27; d_call: TRBD2; j_call: TRBJ2-7; clone_size: -; cdr3_length: 15
cdr3_aa: CASSVGDTGELFF; cdr3_nt: TGTGCTAGCAGCGTCGGGGACACCGGGGAGCTGTTTTTT; v_call: TRBV7-7; d_call: -; j_call: TRBJ2-2; clone_size: -; cdr3_length: 13
cdr3_aa: CASSPSPGLETSSGANVLTF; cdr3_nt: TGTGCCAGCAGCCCGTCCCCGGGACTAGAGACAAGCTCTGGGGCCAACGTCCTGACTTTC; v_call: TRBV7-3; d_call: TRBD2; j_call: TRBJ2-6; clone_size: -; cdr3_length: 20
cdr3_aa: CASSPPHLAGDGRDTQYF; cdr3_nt: TGTGCCAGCAGTCCTCCCCATCTAGCAGGGGACGGTAGAGATACGCAGTATTTT; v_call: TRBV27; d_call: -; j_call: TRBJ2-3; clone_size: -; cdr3_length: 18
cdr3_aa: CASRPYRAESDTQYF; cdr3_nt: TGTGCCAGCAGACCGTACAGGGCTGAGTCAGATACGCAGTATTTT; v_call: TRBV6-6; d_call: -; j_call: TRBJ2-3; clone_size: -; cdr3_length: 15
cdr3_aa: CASSFLVGSNYEQYF; cdr3_nt: TGCGCCAGCAGCTTCCTGGTGGGCTCCAACTACGAGCAGTACTTC; v_call: TRBV5-1; d_call: -; j_call: TRBJ2-7; clone_size: -; cdr3_length: 15